The table lists the clone carrying this TCR beta chain with a few counts. This sample is part of a study of blood T cells in healthy people across ages. It was with a sample-barcoded 5' primer and a J-beta primer mix that a second PCR of roughly 6 to 12 cycles was run. One entry per CDR3 protein results from TCRdb running MiXCR on the 5' RACE reads. This sample yields approximately 1.5 million distinct CDR3 sequences, of which 35% to 45% are seen a single time; 4% belongs to the top ten. This CDR3 is 13 amino acids long. With 7 bases clipped from V and 7 bases from J, the junction kept 12 bases outside the gene matches. Looked up from germline, CDR1 is SQVTM and CDR2 is ANQGSEA.

The J gene is TRBJ1-2, the V gene TRBV29-1, with TRBD1 matching over 7 bases. Sequenced sample: blood. This TCR derives from a young woman in good health. CDR3 in amino acids: CSAETGAESGYTF. CDR3 DNA: TGCAGCGCAGAAACAGGGGCAGAATCTGGCTACACCTTC.